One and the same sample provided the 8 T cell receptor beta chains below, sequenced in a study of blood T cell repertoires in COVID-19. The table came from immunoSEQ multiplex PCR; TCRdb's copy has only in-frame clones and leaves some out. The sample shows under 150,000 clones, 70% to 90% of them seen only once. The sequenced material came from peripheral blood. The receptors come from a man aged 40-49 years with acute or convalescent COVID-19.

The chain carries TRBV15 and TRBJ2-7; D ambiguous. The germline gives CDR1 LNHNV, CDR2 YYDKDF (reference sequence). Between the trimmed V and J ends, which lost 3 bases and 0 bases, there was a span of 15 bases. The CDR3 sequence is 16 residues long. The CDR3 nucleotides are TGTGCCACCAGCAGCCTGGAGAGATCTAGCTCCTACGAGCAGTACTTC. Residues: CATSSLERSSSYEQYF.

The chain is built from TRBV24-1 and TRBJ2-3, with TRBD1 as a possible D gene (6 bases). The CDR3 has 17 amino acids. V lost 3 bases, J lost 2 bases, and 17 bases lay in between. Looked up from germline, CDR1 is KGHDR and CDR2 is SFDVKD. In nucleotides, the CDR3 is TGTGCCACCAGTGATCGGTCCGCGAGGGGGTTCACAGATACGCAGTATTTT. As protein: CATSDRSARGFTDTQYF.

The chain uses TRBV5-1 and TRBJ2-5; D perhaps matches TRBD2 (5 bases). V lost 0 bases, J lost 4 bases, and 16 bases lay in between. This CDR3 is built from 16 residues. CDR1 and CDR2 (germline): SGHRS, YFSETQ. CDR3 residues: CASSLGPVTSGETQYF. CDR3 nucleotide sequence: TGCGCCAGCAGCTTGGGCCCAGTAACTAGTGGAGAGACCCAGTACTTC.

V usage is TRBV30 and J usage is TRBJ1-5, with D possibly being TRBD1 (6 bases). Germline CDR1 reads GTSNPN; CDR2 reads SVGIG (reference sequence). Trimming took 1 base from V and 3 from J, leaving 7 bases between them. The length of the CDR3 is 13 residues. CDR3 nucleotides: TGTGCCTGGAGTGGGGGGCACAATCAGCCCCAGCATTTT. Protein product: CAWSGGHNQPQHF.

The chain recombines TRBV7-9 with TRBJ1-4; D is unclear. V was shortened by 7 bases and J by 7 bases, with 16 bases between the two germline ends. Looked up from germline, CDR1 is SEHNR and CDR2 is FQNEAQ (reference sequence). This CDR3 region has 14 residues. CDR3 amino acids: CASTGLRGSEKLFF. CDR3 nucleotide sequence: TGTGCCAGCACCGGGCTGCGGGGTTCTGAAAAACTGTTTTTT.

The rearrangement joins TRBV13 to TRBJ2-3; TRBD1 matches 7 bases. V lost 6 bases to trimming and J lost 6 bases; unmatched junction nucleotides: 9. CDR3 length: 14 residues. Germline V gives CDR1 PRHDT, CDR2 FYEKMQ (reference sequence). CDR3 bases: TGTGCCAGCAGAAGAACAGGGGACCCTGATACGCAGTATTTT. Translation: CASRRTGDPDTQYF.

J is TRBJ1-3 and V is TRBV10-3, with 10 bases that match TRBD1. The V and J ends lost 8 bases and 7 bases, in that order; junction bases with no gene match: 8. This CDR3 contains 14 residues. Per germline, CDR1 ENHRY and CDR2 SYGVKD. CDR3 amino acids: CAIGGTGDRNTIYF. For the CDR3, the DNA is TGTGCCATCGGAGGGACAGGGGATCGTAACACCATATATTTT.

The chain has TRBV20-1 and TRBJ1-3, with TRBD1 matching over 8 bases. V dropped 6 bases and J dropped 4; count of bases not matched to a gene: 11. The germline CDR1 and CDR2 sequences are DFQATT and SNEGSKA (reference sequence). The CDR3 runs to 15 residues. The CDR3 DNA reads TGCAGTGCGAGTCTAACAGGGGGGTGGGGAAACACCATATATTTT. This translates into CSASLTGGWGNTIYF.